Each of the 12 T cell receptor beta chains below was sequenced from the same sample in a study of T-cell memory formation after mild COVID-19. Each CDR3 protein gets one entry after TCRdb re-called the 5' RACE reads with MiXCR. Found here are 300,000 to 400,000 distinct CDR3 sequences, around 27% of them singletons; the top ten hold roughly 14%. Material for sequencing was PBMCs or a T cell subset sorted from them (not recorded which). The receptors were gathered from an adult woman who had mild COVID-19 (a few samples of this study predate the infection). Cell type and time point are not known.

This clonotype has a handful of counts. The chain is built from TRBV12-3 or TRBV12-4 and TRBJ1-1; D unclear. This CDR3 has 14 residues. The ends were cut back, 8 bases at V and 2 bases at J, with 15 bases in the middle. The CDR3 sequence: CASAPGQANTEAFF. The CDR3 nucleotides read TGTGCCAGCGCCCCAGGTCAGGCTAACACTGAAGCTTTCTTT.

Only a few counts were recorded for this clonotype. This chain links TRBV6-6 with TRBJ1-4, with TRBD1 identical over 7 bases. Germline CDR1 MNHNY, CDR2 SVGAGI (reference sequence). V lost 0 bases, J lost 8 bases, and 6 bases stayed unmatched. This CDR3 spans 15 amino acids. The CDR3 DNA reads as TGTGCCAGCAGTTACTCGGGAGGGGGCCGAGAAAAACTGTTTTTT. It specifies CASSYSGGGREKLFF.

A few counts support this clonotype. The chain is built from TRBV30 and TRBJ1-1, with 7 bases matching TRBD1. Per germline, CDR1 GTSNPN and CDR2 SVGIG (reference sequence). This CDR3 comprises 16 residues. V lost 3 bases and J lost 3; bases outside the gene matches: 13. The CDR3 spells CAWRGRLRQGDTEAFF. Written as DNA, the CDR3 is TGTGCCTGGAGGGGCCGGCTAAGACAGGGCGACACTGAAGCTTTCTTT.

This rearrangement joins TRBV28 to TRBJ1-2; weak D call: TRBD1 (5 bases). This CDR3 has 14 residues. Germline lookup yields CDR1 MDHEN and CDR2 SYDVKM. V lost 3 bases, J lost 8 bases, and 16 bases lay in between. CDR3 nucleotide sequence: TGTGCCAGCAGTTTGGGCAGGGTACTAAGGGGCTACACCTTC. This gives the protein CASSLGRVLRGYTF.

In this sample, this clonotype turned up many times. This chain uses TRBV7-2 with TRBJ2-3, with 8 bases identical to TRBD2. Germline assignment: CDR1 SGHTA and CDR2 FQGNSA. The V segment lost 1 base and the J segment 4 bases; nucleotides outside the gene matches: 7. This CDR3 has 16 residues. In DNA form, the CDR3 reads TGTGCCAGCAGCTTAGTGTCGGGAGGGCCCCCAGATACGCAGTATTTT. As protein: CASSLVSGGPPDTQYF.

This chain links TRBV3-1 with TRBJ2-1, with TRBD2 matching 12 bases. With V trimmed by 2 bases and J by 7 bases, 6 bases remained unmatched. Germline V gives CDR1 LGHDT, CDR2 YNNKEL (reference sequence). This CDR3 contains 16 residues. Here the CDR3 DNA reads TGTGCCAGCAGCCAACGGACTAGCGGGATTAGGAATGAGCAGTTCTTC. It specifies CASSQRTSGIRNEQFF.

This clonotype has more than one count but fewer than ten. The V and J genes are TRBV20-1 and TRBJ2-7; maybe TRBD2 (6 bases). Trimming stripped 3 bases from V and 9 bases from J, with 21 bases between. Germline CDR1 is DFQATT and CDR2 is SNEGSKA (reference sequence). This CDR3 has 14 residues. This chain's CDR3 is CSASLASAYEGQYF. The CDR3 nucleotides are TGCAGTGCTAGTTTGGCTAGCGCCTACGAAGGGCAGTACTTC.

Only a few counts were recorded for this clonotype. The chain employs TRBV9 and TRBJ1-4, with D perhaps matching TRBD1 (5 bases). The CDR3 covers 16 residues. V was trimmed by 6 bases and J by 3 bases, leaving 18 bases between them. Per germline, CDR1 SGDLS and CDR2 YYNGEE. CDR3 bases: TGTGCCAGCACCCGAGACGAGGGGAATGCTAATGAAAAACTGTTTTTT. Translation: CASTRDEGNANEKLFF.

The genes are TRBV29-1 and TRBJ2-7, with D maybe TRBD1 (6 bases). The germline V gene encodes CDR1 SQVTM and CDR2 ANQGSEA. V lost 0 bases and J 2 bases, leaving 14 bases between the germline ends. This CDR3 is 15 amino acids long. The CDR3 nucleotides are TGCAGCGTTGAAGAGAGCAGCCAGGGGCCCTACGAGCAGTACTTC. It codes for CSVEESSQGPYEQYF.

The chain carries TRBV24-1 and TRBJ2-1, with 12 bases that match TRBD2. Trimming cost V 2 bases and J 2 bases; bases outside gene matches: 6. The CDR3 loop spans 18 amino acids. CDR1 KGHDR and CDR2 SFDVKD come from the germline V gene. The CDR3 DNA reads TGTGCCACCAGTGATTGGTCTAGCGGGAGGGATACCTACAATGAGCAGTTCTTC. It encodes CATSDWSSGRDTYNEQFF.

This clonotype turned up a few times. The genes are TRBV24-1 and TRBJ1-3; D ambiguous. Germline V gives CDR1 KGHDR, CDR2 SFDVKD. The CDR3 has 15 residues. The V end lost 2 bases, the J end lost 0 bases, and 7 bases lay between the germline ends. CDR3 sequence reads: CATSDSGGSGNTIYF. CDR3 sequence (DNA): TGTGCCACCAGTGATTCAGGTGGCTCTGGAAACACCATATATTTT.

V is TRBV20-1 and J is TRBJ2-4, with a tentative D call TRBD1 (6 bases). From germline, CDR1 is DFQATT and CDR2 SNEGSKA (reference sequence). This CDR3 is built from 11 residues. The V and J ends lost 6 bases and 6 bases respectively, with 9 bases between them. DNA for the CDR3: TGCAGTGCCACGGACAGAAACATTCAGTACTTC. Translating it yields CSATDRNIQYF.